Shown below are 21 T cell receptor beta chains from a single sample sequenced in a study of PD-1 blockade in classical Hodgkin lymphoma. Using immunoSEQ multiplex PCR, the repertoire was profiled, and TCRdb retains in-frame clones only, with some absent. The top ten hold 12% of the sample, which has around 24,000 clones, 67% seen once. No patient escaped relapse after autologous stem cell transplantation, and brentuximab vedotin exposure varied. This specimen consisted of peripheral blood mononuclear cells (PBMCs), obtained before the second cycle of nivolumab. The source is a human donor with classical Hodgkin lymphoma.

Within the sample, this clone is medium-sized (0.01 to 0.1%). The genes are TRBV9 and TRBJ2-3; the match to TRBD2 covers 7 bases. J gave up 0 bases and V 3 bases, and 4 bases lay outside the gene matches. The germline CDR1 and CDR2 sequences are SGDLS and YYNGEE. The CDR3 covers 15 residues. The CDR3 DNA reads TGTGCCAGCAGCGCCTGGGGGGGGAGCACAGATACGCAGTATTTT. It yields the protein CASSAWGGSTDTQYF.

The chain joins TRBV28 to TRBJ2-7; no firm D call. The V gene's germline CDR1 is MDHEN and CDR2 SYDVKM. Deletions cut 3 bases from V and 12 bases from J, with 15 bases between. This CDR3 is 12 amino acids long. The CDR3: CASSFERSSLYF. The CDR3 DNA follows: TGTGCCAGCAGTTTTGAGAGGTCATCACTGTACTTC.

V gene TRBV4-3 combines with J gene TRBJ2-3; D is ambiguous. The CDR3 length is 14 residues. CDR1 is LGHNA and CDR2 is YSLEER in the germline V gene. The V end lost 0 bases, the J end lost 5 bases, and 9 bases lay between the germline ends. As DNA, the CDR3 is TGCGCCAGCAGCCAAGAGATTAGTATAGATACGCAGTATTTT. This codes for CASSQEISIDTQYF.

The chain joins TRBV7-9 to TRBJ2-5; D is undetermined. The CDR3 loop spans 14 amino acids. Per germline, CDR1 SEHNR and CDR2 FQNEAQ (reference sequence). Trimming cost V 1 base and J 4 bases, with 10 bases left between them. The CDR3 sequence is CASSLEVILETQYF. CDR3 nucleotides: TGTGCCAGCAGCTTAGAAGTCATCCTAGAGACCCAGTACTTC.

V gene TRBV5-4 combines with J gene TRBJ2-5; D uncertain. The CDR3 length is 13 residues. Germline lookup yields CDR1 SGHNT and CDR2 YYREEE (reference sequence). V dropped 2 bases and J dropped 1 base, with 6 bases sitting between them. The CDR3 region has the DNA TGTGCCAGCAGCTTAGACACCCAAGAGACCCAGTACTTC. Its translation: CASSLDTQETQYF.

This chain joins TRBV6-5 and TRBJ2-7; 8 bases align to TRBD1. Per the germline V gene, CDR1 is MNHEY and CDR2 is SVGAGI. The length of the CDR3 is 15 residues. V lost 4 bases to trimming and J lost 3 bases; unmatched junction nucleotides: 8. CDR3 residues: CASSSPATGVYEQYF. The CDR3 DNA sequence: TGTGCCAGCAGTTCCCCGGCGACAGGGGTCTACGAGCAGTACTTC.

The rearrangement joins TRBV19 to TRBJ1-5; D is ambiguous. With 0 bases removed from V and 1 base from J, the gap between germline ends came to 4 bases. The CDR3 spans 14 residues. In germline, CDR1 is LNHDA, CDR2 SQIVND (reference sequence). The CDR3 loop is CASSIEISNQPQHF. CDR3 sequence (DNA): TGTGCCAGTAGTATAGAGATCAGCAATCAGCCCCAGCATTTT.

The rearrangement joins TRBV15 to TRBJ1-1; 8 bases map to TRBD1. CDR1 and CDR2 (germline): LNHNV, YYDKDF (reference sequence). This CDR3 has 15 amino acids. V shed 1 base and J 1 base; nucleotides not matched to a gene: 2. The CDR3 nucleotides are TGTGCCACCAGCAGAGGAGGACAGGGGAACACTGAAGCTTTCTTT. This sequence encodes CATSRGGQGNTEAFF.

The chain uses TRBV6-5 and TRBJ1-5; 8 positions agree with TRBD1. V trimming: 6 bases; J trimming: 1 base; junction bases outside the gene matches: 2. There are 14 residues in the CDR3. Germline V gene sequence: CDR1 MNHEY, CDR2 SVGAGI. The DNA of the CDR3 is TGTGCCAGCAGCAGGACAGGGAGCAATCAGCCCCAGCATTTT. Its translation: CASSRTGSNQPQHF.

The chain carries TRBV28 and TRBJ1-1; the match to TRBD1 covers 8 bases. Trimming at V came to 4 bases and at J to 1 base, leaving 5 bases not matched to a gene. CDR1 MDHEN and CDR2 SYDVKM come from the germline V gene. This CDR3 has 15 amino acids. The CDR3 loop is CASSSRGLANTEAFF. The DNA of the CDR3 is TGTGCCAGCAGTTCCAGGGGGCTTGCGAACACTGAAGCTTTCTTT.

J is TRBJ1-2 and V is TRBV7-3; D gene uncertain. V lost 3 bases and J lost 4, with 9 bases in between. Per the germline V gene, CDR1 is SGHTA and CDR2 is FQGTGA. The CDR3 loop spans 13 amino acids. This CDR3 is CASSLDGTYGYTF. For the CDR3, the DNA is TGTGCCAGCAGCTTGGACGGAACCTATGGCTACACCTTC.

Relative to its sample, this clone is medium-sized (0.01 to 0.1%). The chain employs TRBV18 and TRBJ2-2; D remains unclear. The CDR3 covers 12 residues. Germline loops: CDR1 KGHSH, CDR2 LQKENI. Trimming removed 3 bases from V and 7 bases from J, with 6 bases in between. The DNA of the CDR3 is TGTGCCAGCTCACCCCTTGGCGGGGAGCTGTTTTTT. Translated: CASSPLGGELFF.

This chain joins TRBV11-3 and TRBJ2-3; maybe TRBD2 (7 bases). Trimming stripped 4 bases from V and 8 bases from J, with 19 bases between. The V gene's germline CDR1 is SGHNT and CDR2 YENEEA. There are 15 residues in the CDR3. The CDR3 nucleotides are TGTGCCAGCAGCTGGGGATACGGGGGCGGGGGTACGCAGTATTTT. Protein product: CASSWGYGGGGTQYF.

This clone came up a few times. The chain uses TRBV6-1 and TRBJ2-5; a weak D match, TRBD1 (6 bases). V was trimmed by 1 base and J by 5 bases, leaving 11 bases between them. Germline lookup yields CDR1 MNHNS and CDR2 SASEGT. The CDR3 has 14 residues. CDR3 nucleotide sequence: TGTGCCAGCAGTGAAGGCCAGGGGCAGGAGACCCAGTACTTC. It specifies CASSEGQGQETQYF.

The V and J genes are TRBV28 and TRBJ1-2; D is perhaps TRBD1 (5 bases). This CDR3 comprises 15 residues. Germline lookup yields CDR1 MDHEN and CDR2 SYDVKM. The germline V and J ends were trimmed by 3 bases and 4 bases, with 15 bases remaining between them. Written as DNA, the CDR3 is TGTGCCAGCAGTTTTGAGGGGCTAGGGACCTATGGCTACACCTTC. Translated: CASSFEGLGTYGYTF.

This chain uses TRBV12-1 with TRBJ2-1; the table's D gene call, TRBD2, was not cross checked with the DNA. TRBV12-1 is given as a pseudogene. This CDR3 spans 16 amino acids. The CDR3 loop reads CASTLAGGAAYNEQFF. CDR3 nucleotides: TGTGCCAGCACCCTAGCGGGAGGGGCCGCCTACAATGAGCAGTTCTTC.

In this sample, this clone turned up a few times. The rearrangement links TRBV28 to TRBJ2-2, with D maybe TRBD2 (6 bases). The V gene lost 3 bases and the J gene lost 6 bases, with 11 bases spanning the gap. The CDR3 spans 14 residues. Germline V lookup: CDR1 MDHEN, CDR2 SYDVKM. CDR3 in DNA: TGTGCCAGCAGTTTTTCAGGAGGGGCCGGGGAGCTGTTTTTT. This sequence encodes CASSFSGGAGELFF.

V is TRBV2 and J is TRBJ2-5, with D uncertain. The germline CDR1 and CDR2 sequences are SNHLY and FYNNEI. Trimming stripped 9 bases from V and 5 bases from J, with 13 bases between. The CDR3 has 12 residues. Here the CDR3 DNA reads TGTGCCAGTCATCGGAGTTTGGAGACCCAGTACTTC. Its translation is CASHRSLETQYF.

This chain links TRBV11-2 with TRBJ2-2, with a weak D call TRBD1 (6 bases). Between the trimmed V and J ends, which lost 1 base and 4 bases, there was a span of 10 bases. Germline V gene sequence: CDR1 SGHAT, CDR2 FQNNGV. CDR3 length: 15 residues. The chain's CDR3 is CASSLGRGFTGELFF. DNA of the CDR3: TGTGCCAGCAGCTTAGGCAGGGGTTTCACCGGGGAGCTGTTTTTT.

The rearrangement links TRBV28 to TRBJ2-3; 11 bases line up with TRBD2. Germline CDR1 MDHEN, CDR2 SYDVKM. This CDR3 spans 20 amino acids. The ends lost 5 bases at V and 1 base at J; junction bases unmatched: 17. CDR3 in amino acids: CASSLMTSGTKGLRTDTQYF. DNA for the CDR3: TGTGCCAGCAGTCTCATGACTAGCGGGACCAAGGGGTTGCGCACAGATACGCAGTATTTT.

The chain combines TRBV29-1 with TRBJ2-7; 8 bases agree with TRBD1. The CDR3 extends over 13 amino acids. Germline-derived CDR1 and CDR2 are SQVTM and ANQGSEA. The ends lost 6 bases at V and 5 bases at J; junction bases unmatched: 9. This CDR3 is CSVGQTGDDEQYF. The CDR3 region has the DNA TGCAGCGTGGGACAGACAGGGGACGACGAGCAGTACTTC.